This T cell receptor (beta chain) derives from a study of cytomegalovirus exposure and HLA in healthy donors. Study-level background: About 83 million unique TCRs from HLA-typed donors made up an early data release.

Whole-study results and caveats: Confirmation in vitro established that three CMV-associated chains were specific for CMV antigens. HLA alleles were associated with fewer than 20,000 TCR beta sequences in a later analysis at 0.05 false discovery rate.

Trimming removed 7 bases at V and 9 bases at J, with 16 bases between. CDR3 size: 14 residues. Germline-derived CDR1 and CDR2 are MDHEN and SYDVKM. With 60 Vbeta and 13 Jbeta primers, the PCR was carried out. The repertoire was sequenced with immunoSEQ multiplex PCR; TCRdb's copy has only in-frame clones and lacks some. There are roughly 150,000 clones in the sample; 70% to 80% occur only once, and about 15% lies in the top ten. With regard to this clone: Its specificity is unknown.

V is TRBV28 and J is TRBJ1-6; weak D call: TRBD1 (6 bases). Sequencing used PBMCs. The receptor was derived from a woman aged 40 to 50 in good health and CMV-seronegative. CDR3 coding DNA: TGTGCCAGCACCCTGAACAGGGATCGTTCACCCCTCCACTTT. Translating it yields CASTLNRDRSPLHF.